The 21 T cell receptor beta chains below come from one sample, sequenced in a study of early T cells in non-severe SARS-CoV-2 infection. TCRdb re-derived calls from the 5' RACE reads in MiXCR, one entry per CDR3 protein. The table shows roughly 93,000 distinct CDR3 sequences, with approximately 14% occurring only once. Material: whole blood. The origin of the receptors is an adult who was a healthcare worker with PCR-confirmed SARS-CoV-2 infection or an uninfected control (not recorded which).

The chain recombines TRBV9 with TRBJ1-3; D is possibly TRBD1 (5 bases). Germline V CDR1 and CDR2: SGDLS, YYNGEE. Trimming pared 0 bases from V and 4 bases from J, leaving 11 bases between. This CDR3 contains 15 residues. The CDR3: CASSVESGVGNTIYF. CDR3 DNA sequence: TGTGCCAGCAGCGTAGAGTCGGGGGTCGGAAACACCATATATTTT.

This clonotype was observed many times. The J gene is TRBJ2-1, the V gene TRBV2; a possible D gene is TRBD1 (6 bases). Looked up from germline, CDR1 is SNHLY and CDR2 is FYNNEI. CDR3 length equals 13 residues. Trimming stripped 5 bases from V and 7 bases from J, with 12 bases between. The CDR3 DNA follows: TGTGCCAGCAGTTCACAGGGAAGGAATGAGCAGTTCTTC. It encodes CASSSQGRNEQFF.

This clonotype turned up a few times. The rearrangement joins TRBV12-3 or TRBV12-4 to TRBJ1-2; the D is unclear. This CDR3 spans 15 amino acids. V was cut by 3 bases and J by 5 bases, with 16 bases left in between. This CDR3 reads CASSLVPLLEYGYTF. The DNA of the CDR3 is TGTGCCAGCAGTTTGGTGCCCCTATTAGAATATGGCTACACCTTC.

Only a few counts were recorded for this clonotype. The rearrangement uses TRBV9 and TRBJ2-1; D gene ambiguous. The CDR3 has 16 amino acids. Germline loops: CDR1 SGDLS, CDR2 YYNGEE. The V end lost 2 bases, the J end lost 1 base, and 13 bases lay between the germline ends. The CDR3 nucleotides are TGTGCCAGCAGCGTTGGGCAGCTAAGGTCCTACAATGAGCAGTTCTTC. This translates into CASSVGQLRSYNEQFF.

At least ten counts were recorded for this clonotype. CDR3 nucleotide sequence: TGTGCCAGCAGCCAAGAGCCTGTCAGGTACACTGAAGCTTTCTTT. Its translation is CASSQEPVRYTEAFF. This rearrangement joins TRBV3-1 to TRBJ1-1, with no clear D. CDR3 length: 15 amino acids. CDR1 LGHDT and CDR2 YNNKEL come from the germline V gene (reference sequence). Trimming left V 0 bases short and J 3 bases short, with 11 bases between.

This chain connects TRBV5-5 to TRBJ2-7; D uncertain. Germline assignment: CDR1 SGHKS and CDR2 YYEKEE (reference sequence). V was clipped by 6 bases and J by 7 bases, with 20 bases between them. The CDR3 spans 14 residues. The CDR3 reads CASTRRLRVEEQYV. CDR3 DNA sequence: TGTGCCAGCACCCGTAGGCTCCGGGTGGAGGAGCAGTACGTC.

This clonotype was seen many times. The chain links TRBV12-2 to TRBJ1-1. TRBV12-2 corresponds to a pseudogene. This CDR3 is built from 15 residues. CDR3 region: CASRLGWQRTAEAFF. The CDR3 nucleotides read TGTGCAAGTCGCTTAGGATGGCAGCGGACGGCTGAAGCTTTCTTT.

The J gene is TRBJ1-1, the V gene TRBV5-1, with D possibly being TRBD1 (5 bases). The CDR3 has 16 residues. In germline, CDR1 is SGHRS, CDR2 YFSETQ. The V and J ends lost 0 bases and 3 bases respectively, with 15 bases between them. The CDR3 reads CASSLAARARDTEAFF. CDR3 nucleotide sequence: TGCGCCAGCAGCTTGGCAGCCAGGGCACGTGACACTGAAGCTTTCTTT.

The V call is TRBV11-2, the J call TRBJ1-3; D call uncertain. Trimming cost V 1 base and J 7 bases, with 8 bases left between them. The CDR3 sequence is 13 residues long. Per the germline V gene, CDR1 is SGHAT and CDR2 is FQNNGV. CDR3 DNA: TGTGCCAGCAGCTTAGTCGAGACGAACACCATATATTTT. Protein product: CASSLVETNTIYF.

This clonotype was seen ten or more times. V gene TRBV3-1 combines with J gene TRBJ1-1; maybe TRBD1 (5 bases). Trimming stripped 1 base from V and 5 bases from J, with 11 bases between. The CDR3 has 14 residues. Germline CDR1 LGHDT, CDR2 YNNKEL (reference sequence). The CDR3 region has the DNA TGTGCCAGCAGCCAAGTTCAGGGCATGACTGAAGCTTTCTTT. This sequence encodes CASSQVQGMTEAFF. The entire variable domain, with the rest obtained from reference TRBV3-1 and TRBJ1-1, is as follows: DTAVSQTPKYLVTQMGNDKSIKCEQNLGHDTMYWYKQDSKKFLKIMFSYNNKELIINETVPNRFSPKSPDKAHLNLHINSLELGDSAVYFCASSQVQGMTEAFFGQGTRLTVV.

This clonotype has a handful of counts. The chain has TRBV3-1 and TRBJ2-7; D is possibly TRBD2 (6 bases). This CDR3 is 15 amino acids long. V lost 0 bases and J lost 7, with 16 bases in between. Germline V gene lookup returns CDR1 LGHDT and CDR2 YNNKEL (reference sequence). As DNA, the CDR3 is TGTGCCAGCAGCCAAGATATTACTAGCTTCCGTGAGCAGTACGTC. Protein sequence: CASSQDITSFREQYV.

This clonotype was seen more than once but under ten times. This chain joins TRBV7-8 and TRBJ2-5; D remains unclear. CDR3 length: 15 residues. V lost 5 bases, J lost 1 base, and 14 bases lay in between. Germline V gene lookup returns CDR1 SGHVS and CDR2 FQNEAQ. CDR3 sequence: CASSQFGRTQETQYF. The CDR3 DNA sequence: TGTGCCAGCAGCCAGTTTGGACGGACCCAAGAGACCCAGTACTTC.

This clonotype was observed a handful of times. Here the CDR3 reads CASRTGRNQPQHF. CDR3 in DNA: TGTGCCAGCAGAACAGGGCGCAATCAGCCCCAGCATTTT. This chain uses TRBV12-3 or TRBV12-4 with TRBJ1-5; TRBD1 might be the D (6 bases). This CDR3 is 13 amino acids long. Deletions cut 6 bases from V and 2 bases from J, with 8 bases between.

This chain uses TRBV5-1 with TRBJ2-5; 11 nucleotides align to TRBD1. Germline V CDR1 and CDR2: SGHRS, YFSETQ. CDR3 size: 16 residues. V dropped 0 bases and J dropped 5; count of bases not matched to a gene: 6. The CDR3 DNA follows: TGCGCCAGCAGCTTGGGGAGGACAGGGGGCGTGGAGACCCAGTACTTC. Translating gives CASSLGRTGGVETQYF.

The rearrangement uses TRBV20-1 and TRBJ2-1; D possibly corresponds to TRBD1 (5 bases). CDR3 length equals 12 residues. Per the germline V gene, CDR1 is DFQATT and CDR2 is SNEGSKA (reference sequence). The V gene lost 2 bases and the J gene lost 11 bases, with 13 bases spanning the gap. This chain's CDR3 is CSARPIDSKQFF. The CDR3 DNA follows: TGCAGTGCTAGACCAATCGACAGCAAGCAGTTCTTC.

The genes are TRBV6-1 and TRBJ1-1; D not resolved. Trimming stripped 2 bases from V and 1 base from J, with 11 bases between. The CDR3 spans 15 residues. The germline V gene encodes CDR1 MNHNS and CDR2 SASEGT. This CDR3 reads CASSEKYVENTEAFF. The DNA for the CDR3 is TGTGCCAGCAGTGAAAAATATGTGGAGAACACTGAAGCTTTCTTT.

The chain carries TRBV28 and TRBJ1-5; TRBD1 is a possible D gene (5 bases). This CDR3 is 14 amino acids long. CDR1 MDHEN and CDR2 SYDVKM come from the germline V gene. The germline V and J ends were trimmed by 1 base and 5 bases, with 9 bases remaining between them. CDR3 bases: TGTGCCAGCAGTTTATATGGGGGGGATCAGCCCCAGCATTTT. It is translated as CASSLYGGDQPQHF.

This clonotype occurred a few times. The chain recombines TRBV29-1 with TRBJ1-4, with TRBD1 matching over 7 bases. Germline V gene sequence: CDR1 SQVTM, CDR2 ANQGSEA. CDR3 length: 13 residues. The ends lost 7 bases at V and 8 bases at J; junction bases unmatched: 10. CDR3 nucleotides: TGCAGCGCGACAGGGTTGATTATGGAAAAACTGTTTTTT. Encoded protein: CSATGLIMEKLFF.

Only one count was recorded for this clonotype. Mismatch with germline at one junction end may stem from a read error. The V call is TRBV20-1, the J call TRBJ1-3; D ambiguous. Germline V gives CDR1 DFQATT, CDR2 SNEGSKA (reference sequence). The CDR3 length is 14 residues. The CDR3 nucleotides are TGCAGTGCTAGAGATTTGAACTCTGGAAACACCATATGTTTT. Protein sequence: CSARDLNSGNTICF.

This chain joins TRBV7-9 and TRBJ2-3; TRBD1 is a possible D gene (5 bases). The CDR3 covers 16 residues. Germline loops: CDR1 SEHNR, CDR2 FQNEAQ (reference sequence). V was trimmed by 3 bases and J by 1 base, leaving 14 bases between them. Here the CDR3 DNA reads TGTGCCAGCAGCTTGACACAGGTTCTCGGCACAGATACGCAGTATTTT. It yields the protein CASSLTQVLGTDTQYF. Looking up the rest from reference TRBV7-9 and TRBJ2-3 gives the full variable domain: DTGVSQNPRHKITKRGQNVTFRCDPISEHNRLYWYRQTLGQGPEFLTYFQNEAQLEKSRLLSDRFSAERPKGSFSTLEIQRTEQGDSAMYLCASSLTQVLGTDTQYFGPGTRLTVL.

The J gene is TRBJ2-1, the V gene TRBV6-1, with a possible D match to TRBD1 (5 bases). Between the trimmed V and J ends, which lost 8 bases and 6 bases, there was a span of 14 bases. This CDR3 comprises 13 residues. Per germline, CDR1 MNHNS and CDR2 SASEGT. The DNA for the CDR3 is TGTGCCAGCGGTCCCTTCCAGGGCAATGAGCAGTTCTTC. This sequence encodes CASGPFQGNEQFF.